This entry concerns a single T cell receptor beta chain. V dropped 1 base and J dropped 5 bases, with 15 bases sitting between them. Looked up from germline, CDR1 is SGHDT and CDR2 is YYEEEE. The CDR3 consists of 16 residues. Using immunoSEQ multiplex PCR, the repertoire was profiled, and TCRdb retains in-frame clones only, with some absent. Here the sample spans fewer than 130,000 clones, around nine tenths being singletons. These data come from a study of identifying expanded T cells in peripheral blood. No infections or other immune events were documented during collection. Sequencing was carried out using blood. This TCR was sampled from a person between 18 and 70 years old in good health. The chain joins TRBV5-6 to TRBJ2-2; no definite D call. CDR3 sequence (DNA): TGTGCCAGCAGCTTGTCGGTAGGGTATGGGACCGGGGAGCTGTTTTTT. This codes for CASSLSVGYGTGELFF.